This T cell receptor (beta chain) was obtained from a study of blood T cells in healthy people across ages (dated by TCRdb to the mid-2010s). Looking at the study overall: Template switching captured roughly one uniquely barcoded TCR beta cDNA molecule per two T cells in model experiments. Using deep sequencing normalized with unique cDNA molecular identifiers, the study measured how TCR beta repertoire diversity changes with age. The donors were split into four age groups: young (average 16 years), middle-aged (roughly 42), aged (over 55) and long-lived (roughly 80). To avoid experimental bias, donors of different ages were randomly spread across the sequencing lanes. The study analyzed two additional independent replicas of 1 million unique cDNA reads from the same blood draw for two donors, one aged 18 to 30 and one aged 80 or older.

The study at large found these results: The long-lived group showed more naive CD4+ T cells, fewer expanded clones and increased TCR diversity than the aged group, suggesting age selection. Donor CMV infection status was unknown, potentially confounding age-related changes in expanded clonotypes. Estimates of total diversity from one million sequenced T cells were regarded as lower bounds and underestimates. Conclusive comparison of naive and antigen-experienced compartments was prevented by the profiling of bulk unsorted PBMCs. As age increased, observed TCR beta diversity per million T cells dropped in a roughly linear way, and a significant reduction was already evident by age roughly 40. Observed TCR beta diversity correlated strongly with the percentage of naive T cells measured by flow cytometry.

Receptors were amplified or captured by 5' RACE. Data came from an Illumina HiSeq 2500. A second PCR of about 7 to 12 cycles was run with a J-beta primer mix and a sample-barcoded 5' primer. A unique molecular identifier was introduced onto each TCR beta cDNA molecule by a template-switch 5' adaptor carrying 12 random nucleotides. Each sample yielded at least 2.5 million CDR3-containing paired-end reads. First-strand cDNA was synthesized from all RNA with the Mint cDNA synthesis kit, primed by a TRBC-specific oligonucleotide. Following uracil-DNA glycosylase treatment, a first 18-cycle PCR with universal primers M1SS and BC2_uni_R was performed on all cDNA. The study's processing was this. Each sample was normalized by randomly selecting 1 million high-quality reads, each carrying a distinct molecular identifier. Reads sharing molecular identifiers were discarded rather than binned into consensus sequences. MiTCR, run with a Q25 quality threshold and the strictest error-elimination algorithm, handled CDR3 identification, clonotype clustering and error correction. A nonparametric unseen species model with Euler transformation was used to estimate lower-bound total TCR beta diversity. The public reads were reanalyzed by TCRdb: fastp trimming at Q25, MiXCR alignment, in-frame beta chains only. Every entry covers one CDR3 protein and lists the most common genes and DNA from its rows. These V and J calls derive from TCRdb rather than the authors' analysis. The sample table holds roughly 700,000 distinct CDR3 sequences, of which 32% were seen once. Of the sample, over 15% is held by the ten largest clones.

V and J lose 3 bases and 4 bases, and a span of 13 bases separates them. CDR1 SGHRS and CDR2 YFSETQ were looked up in the germline V gene. The CDR3, cysteine through phenylalanine, is 14 amino acids long. Only CDR3 DNA is held: 42 bases, read in frame from base 1. Only a few counts were recorded for this clonotype. The clone's antigen remains unknown. Base qualities are not provided; no much larger clone lies one nucleotide away. Donors were approximately 42 systemically healthy Caucasian individuals from Russia aged 6 to 90 years. Roughly 11 milliliters of peripheral blood were drawn from each donor into EDTA-treated Vacutainer tubes. PBMCs were isolated by Ficoll-Paque density-gradient centrifugation, with at least 6 million obtained per sample. Total RNA was extracted from PBMCs with Trizol reagent, with at least 5.5 micrograms obtained per sample. For every donor, an aliquot of PBMCs went through flow cytometry to measure the percentages of naive CD45RAhigh/CD27high T cells.

Source material: blood. This chain is built from TRBV5-1 and TRBJ1-1; a tentative D match to TRBD1 spans 5 bases. The sequence came from an elderly woman in good health. Donor details come from another sample of the same person, matched by shared clones. The nucleotides are TGCGCCAGCAGCTGGGATGGGGGGACCACTGAAGCTTTCTTT. Its protein is CASSWDGGTTEAFF.